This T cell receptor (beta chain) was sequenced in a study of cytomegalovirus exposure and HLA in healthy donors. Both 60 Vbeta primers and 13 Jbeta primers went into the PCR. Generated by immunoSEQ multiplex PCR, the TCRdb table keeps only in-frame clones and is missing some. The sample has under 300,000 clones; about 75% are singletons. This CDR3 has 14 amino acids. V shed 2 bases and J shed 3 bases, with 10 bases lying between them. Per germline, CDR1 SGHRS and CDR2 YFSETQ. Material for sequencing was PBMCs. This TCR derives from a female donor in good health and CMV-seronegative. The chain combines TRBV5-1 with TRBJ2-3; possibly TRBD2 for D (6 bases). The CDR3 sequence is CASSFGGATDTQYF. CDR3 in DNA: TGCGCCAGCAGCTTTGGAGGGGCGACAGATACGCAGTATTTT.